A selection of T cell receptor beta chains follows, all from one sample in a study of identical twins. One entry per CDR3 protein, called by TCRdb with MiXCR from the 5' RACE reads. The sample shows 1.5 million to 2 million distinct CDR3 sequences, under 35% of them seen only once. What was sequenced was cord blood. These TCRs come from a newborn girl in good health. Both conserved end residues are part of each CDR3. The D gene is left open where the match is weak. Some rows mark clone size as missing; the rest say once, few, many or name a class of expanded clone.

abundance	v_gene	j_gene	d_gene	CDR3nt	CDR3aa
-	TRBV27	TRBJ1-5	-	TGTGCCAGCAAGGAGGGGGGCGTTGGCAATCAGCCCCAGCATTTT	CASKEGGVGNQPQHF
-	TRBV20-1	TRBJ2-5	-	TGCAGTGCTAATGGCGGGGCCATATCCCAGTACTTC	CSANGGAISQYF
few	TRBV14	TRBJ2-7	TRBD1	TGTGCCAGCAGCCAAGAGCTAGGGACAGGGGCCTTCAATGAGCAGTACTTC	CASSQELGTGAFNEQYF
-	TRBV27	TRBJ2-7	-	TGTGCCAGCAGTTCGGTGGGACACCCTTCCTACGAGCAGTACTTC	CASSSVGHPSYEQYF
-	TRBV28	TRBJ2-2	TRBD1	TGTGCCAGCAGTTCACAGGGGGCAACCGGGGAGCTGTTTTTT	CASSSQGATGELFF
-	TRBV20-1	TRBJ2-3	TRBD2	TGCAGTGCTAGCCTACTAGCGGGCACAGATACGCAGTATTTT	CSASLLAGTDTQYF
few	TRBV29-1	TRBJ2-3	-	TGCAGCGTCGGAGGGTTACAGGGAGCCAACACAGATACGCAGTATTTT	CSVGGLQGANTDTQYF
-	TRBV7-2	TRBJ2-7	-	TGTGCCAGCAGCTTGAAAGGAAGGGAGCAGTACTTC	CASSLKGREQYF
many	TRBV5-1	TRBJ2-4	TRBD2	TGCGCCAGCAGCTCCTACGGACTAGCGGGAGCCGGAGGGAGAAACATTCAGTACTTC	CASSSYGLAGAGGRNIQYF
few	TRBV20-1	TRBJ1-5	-	TGCAGTGCTAGAGACAGGGGTACAAATCAGCCCCAGCATTTT	CSARDRGTNQPQHF
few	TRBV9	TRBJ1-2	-	TGTGCCAGCAGCCCTGCGGGGGTCTATGGCTACACCTTC	CASSPAGVYGYTF
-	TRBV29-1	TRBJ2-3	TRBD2	TGCAGCGTTGAAGATCGGGCGGGAGGCACAGATACGCAGTATTTT	CSVEDRAGGTDTQYF
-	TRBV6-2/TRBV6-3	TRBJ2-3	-	TGTGCCAGGAGTTACTCGGGACGGTCGGATACGCAGTATTTT	CARSYSGRSDTQYF
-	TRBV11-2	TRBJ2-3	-	TGTGCCAGCAGGGCAGGCCGTCTCGGGTCTATAGATGCGCAGTATTTT	CASRAGRLGSIDAQYF
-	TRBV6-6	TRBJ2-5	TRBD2	TGTGCCAGCAGGCCTAGCGGGAGGGACCTCAATGAGCAGTACTTC	CASRPSGRDLNEQYF
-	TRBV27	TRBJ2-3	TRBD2	TGTGCCAGCAGGGTAGGCGGGAGTGGGCCGACAGATACGCAGTATTTT	CASRVGGSGPTDTQYF
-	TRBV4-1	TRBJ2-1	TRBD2	TGCGCCAGCAGCCAAGTGCGAGCAGCGGGAGGCCATGAGCAGTTCTTC	CASSQVRAAGGHEQFF
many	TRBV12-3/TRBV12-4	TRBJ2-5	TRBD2	TGTGCCAGCAGTTTGGAGGGACTAGTATCATTCCGGGAGACCCAGTACTTC	CASSLEGLVSFRETQYF
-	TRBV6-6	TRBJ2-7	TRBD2	TGTGCCAGCAGTTACTCGAGGCGGGAGGGCAAGTCCTACGAGCAGTACTTC	CASSYSRREGKSYEQYF
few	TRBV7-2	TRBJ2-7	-	TGTGCCAGCAGCCTCCGCATTGCCTACGAGCAGTACTTC	CASSLRIAYEQYF
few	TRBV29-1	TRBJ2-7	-	TGCAGCGTCCACACAGGGCTACGGCCCGACGAGCAGTACTTC	CSVHTGLRPDEQYF
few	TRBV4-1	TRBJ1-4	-	TGCGCCAGCACGCCGCGGGCCGGGTATGAAAAACTGTTTTTT	CASTPRAGYEKLFF
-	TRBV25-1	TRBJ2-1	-	TGTGCCAGCAGTGAATTAGGGGCACAGAGCTCCTACAATGAGCAGTTCTTC	CASSELGAQSSYNEQFF
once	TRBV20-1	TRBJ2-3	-	TGCGGTGCTCACCGGGCGGCAGATACGCAGTATTTT	CGAHRAADTQYF
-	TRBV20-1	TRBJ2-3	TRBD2	TGCAGTGCTAGACGGGGGGGGGTCACAGATACGCAGTATTTT	CSARRGGVTDTQYF
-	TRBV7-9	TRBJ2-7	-	TGTGCCAGCAGCGCCGGGCAGGGGTCCGTCTACGAGCAGTACTTC	CASSAGQGSVYEQYF
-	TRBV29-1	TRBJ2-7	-	TGCAGCGTTGAAACGGGCACCTACGAGCAGTACTTC	CSVETGTYEQYF
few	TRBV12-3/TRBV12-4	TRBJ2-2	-	TGTGCCAGCAGCCGCCTGACTAGGACCGGGGAGCTGTTTTTT	CASSRLTRTGELFF
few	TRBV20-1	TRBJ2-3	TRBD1	TGCAGTGCTTCGACAGGGATGGTGACAGATACGCAGTATTTT	CSASTGMVTDTQYF
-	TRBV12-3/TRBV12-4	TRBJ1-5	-	TGTGCCAGCAGTCGCGGGACACTCTCTTCTCAGCCCCAGCATTTT	CASSRGTLSSQPQHF
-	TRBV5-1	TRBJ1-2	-	TGCGCCAGCAGCTTATCGGGGGGCATTTATGGCTACACCTTC	CASSLSGGIYGYTF
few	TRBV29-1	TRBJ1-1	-	TGCAGCGTTGCAGGGAGGTTTAACACTGAAGCTTTCTTT	CSVAGRFNTEAFF
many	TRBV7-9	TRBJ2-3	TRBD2	TGTGCCAGCAGCTTCCGGGGGACTAGTCGGGGTACAGATACGCAGTATTTT	CASSFRGTSRGTDTQYF
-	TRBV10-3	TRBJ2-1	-	TGTGCCAACAGTGAAGCACTCAATAATGAGCAGTTCTTC	CANSEALNNEQFF
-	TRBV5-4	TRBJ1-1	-	TGTGCCAGCAGCGTACAGGGCTGGAACACTGAAGCTTTCTTT	CASSVQGWNTEAFF
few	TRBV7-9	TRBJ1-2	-	TGTGCCAGCAGCCCGGAAGGGGGGTATTGCACCTTC	CASSPEGGYCTF